This T cell receptor beta chain is drawn from a study of shared clonotypes between healthy human individuals. On this clone itself: Its matching antigen is unknown.

Positive CCR7 selection of CD45RO-negative cells yielded the naive CD8 cells, and terminally differentiated effector memory CD45RA+ cells were excluded. Libraries were prepared by immunoSEQ multiplex PCR; TCRdb keeps only in-frame clonotypes and omits some of them. The sample includes roughly 1,800,000 clones, approximately 95% of them seen just once. CDR3 length: 15 amino acids. Per the germline V gene, CDR1 is WNHNN and CDR2 is SYGVQD (reference sequence). Trimming took 6 bases from V and 3 from J, leaving 14 bases between them. Study conclusions and caveats: It was the few donors that limited the genetic and exposure-history diversity represented. Clonotype sharing across four donors was observed for around 5% of naive CD4 clonotypes. Larger estimated richness was generally seen in naive subsets than in memory subsets.

The specimen sequenced was naive CD8+ T cells sorted from blood. This chain uses TRBV10-1 with TRBJ1-4; D uncertain. This sequence originates from a man aged 18 to 29 in good health. The CDR3 spells CASSDGYTPNEKLFF. The CDR3 nucleotides are TGCGCCAGCAGCGACGGGTACACGCCTAATGAAAAACTGTTTTTT.